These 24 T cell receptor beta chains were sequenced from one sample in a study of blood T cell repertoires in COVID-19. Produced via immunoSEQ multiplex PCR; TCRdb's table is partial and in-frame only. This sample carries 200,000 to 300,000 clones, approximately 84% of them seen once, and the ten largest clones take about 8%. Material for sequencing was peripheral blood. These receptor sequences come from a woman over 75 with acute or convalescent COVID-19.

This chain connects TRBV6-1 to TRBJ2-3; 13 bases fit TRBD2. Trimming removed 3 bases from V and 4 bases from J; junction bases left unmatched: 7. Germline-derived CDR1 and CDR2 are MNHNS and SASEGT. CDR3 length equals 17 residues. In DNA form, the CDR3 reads TGTGCCAGCAGTGACCGAGGACTAGCGGGAGAACCAGATACGCAGTATTTT. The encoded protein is CASSDRGLAGEPDTQYF.

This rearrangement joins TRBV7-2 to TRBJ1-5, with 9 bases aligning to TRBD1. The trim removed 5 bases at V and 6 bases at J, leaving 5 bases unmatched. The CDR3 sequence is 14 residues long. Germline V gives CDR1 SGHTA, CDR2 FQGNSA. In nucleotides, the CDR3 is TGTGCCAGCAGCGTCGGGACAGGGTTTCAGCCCCAGCATTTT. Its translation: CASSVGTGFQPQHF.

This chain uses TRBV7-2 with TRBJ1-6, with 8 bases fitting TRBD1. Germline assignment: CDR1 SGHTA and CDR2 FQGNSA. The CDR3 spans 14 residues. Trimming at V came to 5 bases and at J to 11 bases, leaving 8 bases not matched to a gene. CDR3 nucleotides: TGTGCCAGCAGCCAAGCCGACAGGGGTGCACCCCTCCACTTT. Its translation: CASSQADRGAPLHF.

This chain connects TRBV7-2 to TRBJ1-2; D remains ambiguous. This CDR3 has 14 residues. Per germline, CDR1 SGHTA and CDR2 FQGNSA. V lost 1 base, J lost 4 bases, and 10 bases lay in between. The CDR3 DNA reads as TGTGCCAGCAGCTTAGTATCGATGAGCTATGGCTACACCTTC. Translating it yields CASSLVSMSYGYTF.

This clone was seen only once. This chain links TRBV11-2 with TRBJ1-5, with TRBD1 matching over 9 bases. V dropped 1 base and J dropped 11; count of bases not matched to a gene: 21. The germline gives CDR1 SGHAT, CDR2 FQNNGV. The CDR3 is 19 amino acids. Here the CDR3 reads CASSLGRTGAAQGYQSQHF. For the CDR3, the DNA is TGTGCCAGCAGCTTAGGAAGGACAGGGGCCGCCCAAGGGTATCAATCCCAGCATTTT.

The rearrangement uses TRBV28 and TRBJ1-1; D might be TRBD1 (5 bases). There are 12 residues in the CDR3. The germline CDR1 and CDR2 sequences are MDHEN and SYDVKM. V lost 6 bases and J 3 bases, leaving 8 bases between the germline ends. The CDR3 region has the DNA TGTGCCAGCAGCCCCAGGGACACTGAAGCTTTCTTT. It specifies CASSPRDTEAFF.

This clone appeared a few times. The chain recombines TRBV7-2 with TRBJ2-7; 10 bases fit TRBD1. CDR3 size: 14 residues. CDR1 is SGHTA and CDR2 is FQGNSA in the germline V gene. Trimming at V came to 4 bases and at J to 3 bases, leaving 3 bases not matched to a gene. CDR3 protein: CASSSTGGGYEQYF. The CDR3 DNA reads TGTGCCAGCAGCTCGACAGGGGGCGGCTACGAGCAGTACTTC.

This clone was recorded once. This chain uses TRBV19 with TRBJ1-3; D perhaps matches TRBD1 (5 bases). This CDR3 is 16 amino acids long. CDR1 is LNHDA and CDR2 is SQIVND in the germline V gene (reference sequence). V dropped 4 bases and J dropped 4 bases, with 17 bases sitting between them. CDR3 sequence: CASSTRTPNRGNTIYF. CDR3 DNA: TGTGCCAGTAGTACTAGGACACCCAACCGGGGAAACACCATATATTTT.

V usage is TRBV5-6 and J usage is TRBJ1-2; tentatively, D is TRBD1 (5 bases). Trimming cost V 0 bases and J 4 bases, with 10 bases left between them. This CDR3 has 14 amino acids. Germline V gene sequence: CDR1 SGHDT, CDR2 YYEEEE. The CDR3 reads CASSLEVTVYGYTF. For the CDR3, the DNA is TGTGCCAGCAGCTTGGAAGTGACAGTCTATGGCTACACCTTC.

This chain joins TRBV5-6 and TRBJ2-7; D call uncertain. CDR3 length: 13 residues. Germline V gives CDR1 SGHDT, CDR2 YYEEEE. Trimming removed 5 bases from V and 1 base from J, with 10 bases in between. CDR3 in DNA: TGTGCCAGCAGGCAAGCCGGTTCCTACGAGCAGTACTTC. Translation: CASRQAGSYEQYF. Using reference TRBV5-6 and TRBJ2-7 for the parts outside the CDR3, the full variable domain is DAGVTQSPTHLIKTRGQQVTLRCSPKSGHDTVSWYQQALGQGPQFIFQYYEEEERQRGNFPDRFSGHQFPNYSSELNVNALLLGDSALYLCASRQAGSYEQYFGPGTRLTVT.

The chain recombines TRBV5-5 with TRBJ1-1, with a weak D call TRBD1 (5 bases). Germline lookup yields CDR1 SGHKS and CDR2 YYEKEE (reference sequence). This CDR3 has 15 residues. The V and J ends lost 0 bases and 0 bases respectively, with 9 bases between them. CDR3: CASSLVTGLNTEAFF. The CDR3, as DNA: TGTGCCAGCAGCTTGGTTACAGGTCTGAACACTGAAGCTTTCTTT. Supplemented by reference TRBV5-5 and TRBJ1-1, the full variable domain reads DAGVTQSPTHLIKTRGQQVTLRCSPISGHKSVSWYQQVLGQGPQFIFQYYEKEERGRGNFPDRFSARQFPNYSSELNVNALLLGDSALYLCASSLVTGLNTEAFFGQGTRLTVV.

CDR3 protein: CASSERQGRTDTQYF. CDR3 coding DNA: TGTGCCAGCAGTGAACGACAGGGGCGTACAGATACGCAGTATTTT. The chain couples TRBV2 to TRBJ2-3, with 8 bases that match TRBD1. V shed 2 bases and J 3 bases; nucleotides not matched to a gene: 4. The CDR3 totals 15 residues. Germline CDR1 SNHLY, CDR2 FYNNEI.

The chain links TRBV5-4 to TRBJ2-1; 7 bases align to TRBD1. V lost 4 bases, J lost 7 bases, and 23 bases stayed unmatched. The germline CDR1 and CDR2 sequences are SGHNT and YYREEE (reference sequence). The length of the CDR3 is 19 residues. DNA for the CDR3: TGTGCCAGCAGCCCGCCGCCGTTAATAGGGGGCCCGGGGCAAAATGAGCAGTTCTTC. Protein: CASSPPPLIGGPGQNEQFF.

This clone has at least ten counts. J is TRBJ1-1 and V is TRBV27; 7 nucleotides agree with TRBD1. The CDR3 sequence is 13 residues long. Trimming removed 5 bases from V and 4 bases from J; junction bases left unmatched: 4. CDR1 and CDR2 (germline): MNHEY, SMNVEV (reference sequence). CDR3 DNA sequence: TGTGCCAGCAGTCTACAGGGGACCACTGAAGCTTTCTTT. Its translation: CASSLQGTTEAFF.

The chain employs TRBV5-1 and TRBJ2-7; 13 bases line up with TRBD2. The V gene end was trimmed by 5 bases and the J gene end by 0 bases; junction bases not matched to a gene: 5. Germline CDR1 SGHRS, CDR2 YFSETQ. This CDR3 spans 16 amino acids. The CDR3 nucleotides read TGCGCCAGCAGTCTTACTAGCGGGAGGGCCTCCTACGAGCAGTACTTC. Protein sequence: CASSLTSGRASYEQYF.

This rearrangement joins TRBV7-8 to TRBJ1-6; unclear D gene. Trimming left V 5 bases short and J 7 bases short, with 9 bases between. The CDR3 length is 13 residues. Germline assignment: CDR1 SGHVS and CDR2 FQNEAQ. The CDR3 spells CASSPSRNSPLHF. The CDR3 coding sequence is TGTGCCAGCAGCCCTAGTCGCAATTCACCCCTCCACTTT.

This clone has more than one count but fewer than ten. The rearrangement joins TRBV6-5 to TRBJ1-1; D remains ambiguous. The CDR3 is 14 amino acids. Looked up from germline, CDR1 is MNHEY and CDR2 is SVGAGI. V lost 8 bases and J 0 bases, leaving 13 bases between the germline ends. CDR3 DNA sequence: TGTGCCAGCGGAGCCCATACGATGAACACTGAAGCTTTCTTT. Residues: CASGAHTMNTEAFF.

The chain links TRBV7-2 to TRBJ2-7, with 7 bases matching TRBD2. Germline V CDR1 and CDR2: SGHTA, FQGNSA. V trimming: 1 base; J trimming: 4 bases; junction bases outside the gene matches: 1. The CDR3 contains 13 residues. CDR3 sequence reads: CASSLELAYEQYF. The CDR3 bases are TGTGCCAGCAGCTTAGAACTAGCGTACGAGCAGTACTTC.

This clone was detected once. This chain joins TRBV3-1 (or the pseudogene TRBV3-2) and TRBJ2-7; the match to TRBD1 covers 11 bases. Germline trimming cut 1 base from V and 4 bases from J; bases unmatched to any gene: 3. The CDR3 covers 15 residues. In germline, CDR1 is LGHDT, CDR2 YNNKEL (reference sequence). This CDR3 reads CASSQGTGGLYEQYF. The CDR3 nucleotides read TGTGCCAGCAGCCAAGGGACAGGGGGCCTATACGAGCAGTACTTC.

The CDR3 region is CASSLGTIQETQYF. In DNA form, the CDR3 reads TGTGCCAGCAGTCTGGGGACAATCCAAGAGACCCAGTACTTC. The rearrangement links TRBV2 to TRBJ2-5; a possible D gene is TRBD1 (6 bases). V was cut by 5 bases and J by 1 base, with 11 bases left in between. There are 14 residues in the CDR3. Germline V lookup: CDR1 SNHLY, CDR2 FYNNEI.

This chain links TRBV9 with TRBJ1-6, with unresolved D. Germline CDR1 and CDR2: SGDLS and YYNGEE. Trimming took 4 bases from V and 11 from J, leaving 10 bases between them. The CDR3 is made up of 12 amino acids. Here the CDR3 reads CASSPSGTPLHF. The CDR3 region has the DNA TGTGCCAGCAGCCCATCGGGAACACCCCTCCACTTT.

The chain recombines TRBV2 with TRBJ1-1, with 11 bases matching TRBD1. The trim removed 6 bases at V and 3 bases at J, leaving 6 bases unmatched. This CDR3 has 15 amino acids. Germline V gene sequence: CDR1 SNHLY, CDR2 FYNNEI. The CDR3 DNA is TGTGCCAGCAGAGTCCGGGGACAGGGGGACACTGAAGCTTTCTTT. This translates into CASRVRGQGDTEAFF.

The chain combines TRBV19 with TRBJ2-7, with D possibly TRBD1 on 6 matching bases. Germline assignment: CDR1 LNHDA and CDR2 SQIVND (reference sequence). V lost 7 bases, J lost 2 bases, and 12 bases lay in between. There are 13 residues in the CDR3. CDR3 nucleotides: TGTGCCAGTAAGGGCAGGGGAGCCTACGAGCAGTACTTC. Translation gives CASKGRGAYEQYF.

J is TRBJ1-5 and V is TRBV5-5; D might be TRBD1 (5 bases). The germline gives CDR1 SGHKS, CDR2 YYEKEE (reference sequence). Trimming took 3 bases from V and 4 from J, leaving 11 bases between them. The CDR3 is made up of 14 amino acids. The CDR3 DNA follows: TGTGCCAGCAGCTCCGGGACTGCTAATCAGCCCCAGCATTTT. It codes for CASSSGTANQPQHF. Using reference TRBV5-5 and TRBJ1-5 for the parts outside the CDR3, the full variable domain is DAGVTQSPTHLIKTRGQQVTLRCSPISGHKSVSWYQQVLGQGPQFIFQYYEKEERGRGNFPDRFSARQFPNYSSELNVNALLLGDSALYLCASSSGTANQPQHFGDGTRLSIL.